This T cell receptor (beta chain) was captured in a study of graft-versus-host responses after intestinal transplantation. V was trimmed by 1 base and J by 1 base, leaving 5 bases between them. The CDR3 is 15 amino acids. Germline loops: CDR1 SGHAT, CDR2 FQNNGV. Assay: immunoSEQ multiplex PCR; the TCRdb copy retains only in-frame clones and omits some. The profile shows 95,000 or so clones, around nine tenths of them singletons. This clone has just one count. The V and J genes are TRBV11-2 and TRBJ1-6; D is possibly TRBD1 (5 bases). Sequencing was performed on PBMCs, taken just under 460 days after intestinal transplant. The clonotype was recovered from a human patient who received an intestinal transplant, so some T cells may come from the graft donor. The CDR3 DNA reads as TGTGCCAGCAGCTTAGGGGGGTCCTATAATTCACCCCTCCACTTT. The encoded protein is CASSLGGSYNSPLHF.